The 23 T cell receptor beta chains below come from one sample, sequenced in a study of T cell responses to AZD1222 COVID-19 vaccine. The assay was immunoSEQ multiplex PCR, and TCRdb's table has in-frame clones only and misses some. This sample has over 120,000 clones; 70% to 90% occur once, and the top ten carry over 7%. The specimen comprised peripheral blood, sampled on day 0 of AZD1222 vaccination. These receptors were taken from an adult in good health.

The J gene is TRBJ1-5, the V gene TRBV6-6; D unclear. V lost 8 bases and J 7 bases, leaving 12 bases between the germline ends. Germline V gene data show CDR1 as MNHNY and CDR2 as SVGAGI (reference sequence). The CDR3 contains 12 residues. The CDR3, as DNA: TGTGCCAGCTCGGGATTTGGGCAGCCCCAGCATTTT. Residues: CASSGFGQPQHF.

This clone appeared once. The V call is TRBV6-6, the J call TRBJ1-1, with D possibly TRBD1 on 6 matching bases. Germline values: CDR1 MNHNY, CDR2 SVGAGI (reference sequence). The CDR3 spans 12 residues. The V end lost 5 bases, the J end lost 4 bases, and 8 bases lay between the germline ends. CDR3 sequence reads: CASSGQPTEAFF. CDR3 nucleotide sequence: TGTGCCAGCAGTGGACAGCCCACTGAAGCTTTCTTT.

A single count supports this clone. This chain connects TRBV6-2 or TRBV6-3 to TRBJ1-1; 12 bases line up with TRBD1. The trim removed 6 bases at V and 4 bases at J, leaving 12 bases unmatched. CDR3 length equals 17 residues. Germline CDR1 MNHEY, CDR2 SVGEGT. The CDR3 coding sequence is TGTGCCAGCAGCCTAGCCGGGACAGGGGGCTTGCGCACTGAAGCTTTCTTT. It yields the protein CASSLAGTGGLRTEAFF.

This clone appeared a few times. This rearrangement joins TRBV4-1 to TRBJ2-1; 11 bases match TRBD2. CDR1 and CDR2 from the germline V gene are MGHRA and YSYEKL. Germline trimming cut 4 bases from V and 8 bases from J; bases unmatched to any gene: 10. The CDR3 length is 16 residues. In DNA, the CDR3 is TGCGCCAGCAGCCGAGCCCATAGCGGGAGGGACCATGAGCAGTTCTTC. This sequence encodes CASSRAHSGRDHEQFF.

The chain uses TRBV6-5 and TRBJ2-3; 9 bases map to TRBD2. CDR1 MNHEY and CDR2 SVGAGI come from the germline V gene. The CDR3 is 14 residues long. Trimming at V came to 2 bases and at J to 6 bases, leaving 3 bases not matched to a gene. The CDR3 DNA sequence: TGTGCCAGCAGTTACATAGCGGGAGCCGATACGCAGTATTTT. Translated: CASSYIAGADTQYF.

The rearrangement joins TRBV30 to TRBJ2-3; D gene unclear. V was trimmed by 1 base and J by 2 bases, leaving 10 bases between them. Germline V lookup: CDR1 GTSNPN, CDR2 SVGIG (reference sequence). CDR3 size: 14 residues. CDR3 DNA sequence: TGTGCCTGGAGTGGGGCGGTATTCACAGATACGCAGTATTTT. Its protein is CAWSGAVFTDTQYF.

CDR3 region: CASSLGGLQNSPLHF. For the CDR3, the DNA is TGTGCCAGCAGCTTAGGGGGGCTACAAAATTCACCCCTCCACTTT. The chain is built from TRBV7-2 and TRBJ1-6; weak D call: TRBD1 (6 bases). The V end was cut by 1 base, the J end by 7 bases, with 11 bases between. Germline loops: CDR1 SGHTA, CDR2 FQGNSA. CDR3 length equals 15 residues. Complete variable domain (other parts from reference TRBV7-2 and TRBJ1-6): GAGVSQSPSNKVTEKGKDVELRCDPISGHTALYWYRQSLGQGLEFLIYFQGNSAPDKSGLPSDRFSAERTGGSVSTLTIQRTQQEDSAVYLCASSLGGLQNSPLHFGNGTRLTVT.

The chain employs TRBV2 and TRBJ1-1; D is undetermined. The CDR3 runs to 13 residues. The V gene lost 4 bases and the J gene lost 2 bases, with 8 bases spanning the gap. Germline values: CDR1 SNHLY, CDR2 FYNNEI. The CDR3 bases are TGTGCCAGCAGTGGGGGAATAAACACTGAAGCTTTCTTT. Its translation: CASSGGINTEAFF.

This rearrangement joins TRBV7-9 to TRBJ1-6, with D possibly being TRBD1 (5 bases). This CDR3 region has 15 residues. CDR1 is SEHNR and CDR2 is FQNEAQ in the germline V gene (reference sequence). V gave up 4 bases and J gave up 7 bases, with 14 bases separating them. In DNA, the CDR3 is TGTGCCAGCAGCTCGGTGGGGCAGGAGAATTCACCCCTCCACTTT. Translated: CASSSVGQENSPLHF.

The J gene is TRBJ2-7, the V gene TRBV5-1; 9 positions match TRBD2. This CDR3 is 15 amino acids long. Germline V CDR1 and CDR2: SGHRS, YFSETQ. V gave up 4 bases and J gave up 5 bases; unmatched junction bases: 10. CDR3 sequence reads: CASSTNSGSIDEQYF. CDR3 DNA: TGCGCCAGCAGCACTAATAGCGGGAGTATCGACGAGCAGTACTTC.

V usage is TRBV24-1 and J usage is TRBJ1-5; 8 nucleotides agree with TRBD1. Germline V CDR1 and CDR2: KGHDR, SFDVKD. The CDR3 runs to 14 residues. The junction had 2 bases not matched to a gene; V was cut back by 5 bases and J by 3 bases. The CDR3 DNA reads TGTGCCACCAGTGGACAGGGGAACAATCAGCCCCAGCATTTT. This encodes CATSGQGNNQPQHF.

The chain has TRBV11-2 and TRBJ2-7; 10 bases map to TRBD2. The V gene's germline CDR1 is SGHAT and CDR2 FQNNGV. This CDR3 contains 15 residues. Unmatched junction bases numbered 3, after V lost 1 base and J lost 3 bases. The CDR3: CASSLVAGGGYEQYF. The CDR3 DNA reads TGTGCCAGCAGCTTAGTAGCGGGGGGAGGCTACGAGCAGTACTTC.

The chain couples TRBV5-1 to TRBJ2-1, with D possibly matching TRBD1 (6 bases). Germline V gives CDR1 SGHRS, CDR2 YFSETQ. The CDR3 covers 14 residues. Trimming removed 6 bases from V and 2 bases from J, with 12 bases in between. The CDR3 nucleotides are TGCGCCAGCATACGGGACACCACCTACAATGAGCAGTTCTTC. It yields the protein CASIRDTTYNEQFF.

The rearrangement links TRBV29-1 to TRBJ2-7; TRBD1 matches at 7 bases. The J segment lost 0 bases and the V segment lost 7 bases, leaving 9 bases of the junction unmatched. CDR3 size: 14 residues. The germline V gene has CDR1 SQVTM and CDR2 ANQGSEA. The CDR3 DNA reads TGCAGCGCAACCGGGACAGCGAGCTCCTACGAGCAGTACTTC. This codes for CSATGTASSYEQYF.

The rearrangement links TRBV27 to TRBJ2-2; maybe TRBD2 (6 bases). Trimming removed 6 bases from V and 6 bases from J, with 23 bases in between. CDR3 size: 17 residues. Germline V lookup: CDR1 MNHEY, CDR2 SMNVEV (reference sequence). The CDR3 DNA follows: TGTGCCAGCAGCCCGTCGCCCGGGACTGGGGTTGCCGGGGAGCTGTTTTTT. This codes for CASSPSPGTGVAGELFF.

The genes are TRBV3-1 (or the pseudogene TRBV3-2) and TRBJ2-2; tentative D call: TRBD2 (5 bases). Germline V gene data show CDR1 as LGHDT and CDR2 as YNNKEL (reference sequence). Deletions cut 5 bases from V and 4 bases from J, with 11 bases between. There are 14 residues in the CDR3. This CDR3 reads CASSVTRTTGELFF. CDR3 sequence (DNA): TGTGCCAGCAGCGTAACTAGAACCACCGGGGAGCTGTTTTTT.

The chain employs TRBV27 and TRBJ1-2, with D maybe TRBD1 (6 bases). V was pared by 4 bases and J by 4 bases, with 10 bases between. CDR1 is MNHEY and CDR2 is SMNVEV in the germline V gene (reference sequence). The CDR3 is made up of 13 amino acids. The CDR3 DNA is TGTGCCAGCAGTTGGGGACACCGCTATGGCTACACCTTC. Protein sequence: CASSWGHRYGYTF.

The CDR3, as DNA: TGCGCCAGCAGCCTACGGACAGTACCCCAAGAGACCCAGTACTTC. This codes for CASSLRTVPQETQYF. The chain has TRBV5-1 and TRBJ2-5; maybe TRBD1 (6 bases). Trimming removed 4 bases from V and 1 base from J, with 14 bases in between. CDR3 length: 15 amino acids. Germline CDR1 and CDR2: SGHRS and YFSETQ.

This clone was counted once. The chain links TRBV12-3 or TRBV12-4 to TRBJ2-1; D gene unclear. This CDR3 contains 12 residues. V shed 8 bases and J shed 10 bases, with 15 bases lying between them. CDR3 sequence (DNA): TGTGCCAGCCTGCTTAGTCCGACGGAGCAGTTCTTC. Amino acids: CASLLSPTEQFF.

DNA of the CDR3: TGTGCCAGTAGTAATTCTGGGGCAGGGGACTATGGCTACACCTTC. Its translation is CASSNSGAGDYGYTF. The chain joins TRBV19 to TRBJ1-2, with D perhaps matching TRBD1 (6 bases). This CDR3 contains 15 residues. The V and J ends lost 4 bases and 3 bases respectively, with 15 bases between them. Germline values: CDR1 LNHDA, CDR2 SQIVND (reference sequence).

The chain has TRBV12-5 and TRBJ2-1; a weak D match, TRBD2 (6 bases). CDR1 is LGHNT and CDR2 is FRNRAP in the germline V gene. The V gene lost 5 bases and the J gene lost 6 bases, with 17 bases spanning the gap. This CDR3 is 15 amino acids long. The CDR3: CASGPGTSTSNEQFF. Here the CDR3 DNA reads TGTGCTAGTGGTCCCGGGACCTCGACTAGCAATGAGCAGTTCTTC.

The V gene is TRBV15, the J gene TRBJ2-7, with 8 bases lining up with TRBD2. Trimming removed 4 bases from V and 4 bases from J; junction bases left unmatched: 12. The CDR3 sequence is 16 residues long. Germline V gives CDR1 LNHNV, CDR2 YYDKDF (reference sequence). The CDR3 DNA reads TGTGCCACCAGCACCCGAACTAGCGGATTGGGGTACGAGCAGTACTTC. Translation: CATSTRTSGLGYEQYF.

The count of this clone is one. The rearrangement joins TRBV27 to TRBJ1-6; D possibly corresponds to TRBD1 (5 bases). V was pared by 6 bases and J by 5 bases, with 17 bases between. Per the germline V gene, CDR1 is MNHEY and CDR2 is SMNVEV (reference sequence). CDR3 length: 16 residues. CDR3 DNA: TGTGCCAGCAGGCTGATCTCGGGGCGAGATAATTCACCCCTCCACTTT. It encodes CASRLISGRDNSPLHF.